The T cell receptor beta chain described here comes from a study of T cell changes during pregnancy in multiple sclerosis. The germline V gene has CDR1 SGHTA and CDR2 FQGTGA. The CDR3 runs to 13 residues. Between the trimmed V and J ends, which lost 5 bases and 5 bases, there was a span of 12 bases. Using immunoSEQ multiplex PCR, the repertoire was profiled, and TCRdb retains in-frame clones only, with some absent. The sample records over 30,000 clones, roughly 92% being singletons. V is TRBV7-3 and J is TRBJ1-2; D is possibly TRBD1 (6 bases). The receptor's source is a female donor with multiple sclerosis, enrolled in a pregnancy study. Material for sequencing was PBMCs (not recorded whether the cells were cultured). The CDR3 sequence: CASSQGPGYGYTF. CDR3 nucleotides: TGTGCCAGCAGCCAGGGGCCAGGTTATGGCTACACCTTC.